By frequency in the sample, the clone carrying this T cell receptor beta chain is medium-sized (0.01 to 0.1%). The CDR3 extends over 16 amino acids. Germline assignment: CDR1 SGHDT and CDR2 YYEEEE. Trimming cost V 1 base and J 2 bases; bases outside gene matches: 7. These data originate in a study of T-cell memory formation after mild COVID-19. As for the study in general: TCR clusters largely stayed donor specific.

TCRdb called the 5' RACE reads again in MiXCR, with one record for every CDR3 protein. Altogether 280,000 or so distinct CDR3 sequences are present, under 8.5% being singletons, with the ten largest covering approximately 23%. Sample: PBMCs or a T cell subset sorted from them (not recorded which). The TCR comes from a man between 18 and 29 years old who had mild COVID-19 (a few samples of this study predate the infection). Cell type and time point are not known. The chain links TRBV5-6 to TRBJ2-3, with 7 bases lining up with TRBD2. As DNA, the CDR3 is TGTGCCAGCAGCTTGTATAAGCGGGGACTCACAGATACGCAGTATTTT. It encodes CASSLYKRGLTDTQYF. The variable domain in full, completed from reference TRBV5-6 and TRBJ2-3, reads DAGVTQSPTHLIKTRGQQVTLRCSPKSGHDTVSWYQQALGQGPQFIFQYYEEEERQRGNFPDRFSGHQFPNYSSELNVNALLLGDSALYLCASSLYKRGLTDTQYFGPGTRLTVL.